These 32 T cell receptor beta chains originate from one sample sequenced in a study of CD8 T cells in ankylosing spondylitis. One entry per CDR3 protein results from TCRdb running MiXCR on the 5' RACE reads. This sample carries more than 400,000 distinct CDR3 sequences, over 4% of them seen once, and the ten largest clones take 3.5%. Study-wide results and caveats: Made up of eight or nine highly homologous variants, a TCR beta motif appeared characteristic of ankylosing spondylitis blood.

Their antigen targets remain unknown. Sequenced material: blood, either unsorted or a sorted T cell fraction (not recorded which). The receptors originated from a male donor with ankylosing spondylitis.

This clonotype was seen many times. The chain's CDR3 is CASSQQGPAIDEQFF. Written as DNA, the CDR3 is TGTGCCAGCAGCCAACAGGGCCCCGCTATTGATGAGCAGTTCTTC. The chain combines TRBV7-2 with TRBJ2-1, with D maybe TRBD1 (6 bases). V lost 5 bases and J 8 bases, leaving 19 bases between the germline ends. The length of the CDR3 is 15 residues. Germline CDR1 and CDR2: SGHTA and FQGNSA.

The chain links TRBV6-1 to TRBJ2-5; tentatively, D is TRBD2 (6 bases). With 1 base removed from V and 4 bases from J, the gap between germline ends came to 13 bases. Germline-derived CDR1 and CDR2 are MNHNS and SASEGT. The CDR3 totals 15 residues. CDR3 nucleotides: TGTGCCAGCAGTGAAGTGGGGTCCGGGGGAGAGACCCAGTACTTC. It specifies CASSEVGSGGETQYF.

This clonotype was picked up many times. This chain connects TRBV24-1 to TRBJ1-2, with D possibly matching TRBD1 (5 bases). The CDR3 contains 13 residues. V lost 5 bases, J lost 4 bases, and 10 bases lay in between. Germline CDR1 reads KGHDR; CDR2 reads SFDVKD. The CDR3, as DNA: TGTGCCACCAGTGTTGGACAAGGCTATGGCTACACCTTC. Translated, it gives CATSVGQGYGYTF.

This clonotype was detected only a few times. The rearrangement links TRBV5-6 to TRBJ2-3, with 8 bases fitting TRBD1. The length of the CDR3 is 15 residues. The V and J ends lost 2 bases and 5 bases, in that order; junction bases with no gene match: 7. Germline CDR1 and CDR2: SGHDT and YYEEEE. The CDR3 DNA reads TGTGCCAGCAGCTTAGTCAGGGGGCCCGGAGATACGCAGTATTTT. Translation gives CASSLVRGPGDTQYF. The complete variable domain, with remaining parts taken from reference TRBV5-6 and TRBJ2-3, reads DAGVTQSPTHLIKTRGQQVTLRCSPKSGHDTVSWYQQALGQGPQFIFQYYEEEERQRGNFPDRFSGHQFPNYSSELNVNALLLGDSALYLCASSLVRGPGDTQYFGPGTRLTVL.

Many counts were recorded for this clonotype. The rearrangement links TRBV7-9 to TRBJ2-7; 8 nucleotides line up with TRBD1. The CDR3 is made up of 16 amino acids. Losses at the gene ends were 0 bases for V and 2 bases for J; bases not matched to a gene: 6. Germline CDR1 reads SEHNR; CDR2 reads FQNEAQ (reference sequence). The CDR3 loop reads CASSLAQGAPPYEQYF. The CDR3 nucleotides read TGTGCCAGCAGCTTAGCGCAGGGGGCGCCGCCCTACGAGCAGTACTTC.

This clonotype was recorded many times. V gene TRBV24-1 combines with J gene TRBJ2-1, with TRBD2 matching 9 bases. Germline V gene data show CDR1 as KGHDR and CDR2 as SFDVKD. Germline trimming cut 1 base from V and 4 bases from J; bases unmatched to any gene: 4. This CDR3 spans 16 amino acids. CDR3 sequence (DNA): TGTGCCACCAGTGATTTAGCGACTAGCGGATACAATGAGCAGTTCTTC. Translating it yields CATSDLATSGYNEQFF.

This clonotype was seen only a few times. The V gene is TRBV7-9, the J gene TRBJ2-5; 8 bases map to TRBD2. Germline V gene sequence: CDR1 SEHNR, CDR2 FQNEAQ (reference sequence). The CDR3 loop spans 14 amino acids. Trimming at V came to 5 bases and at J to 5 bases, leaving 7 bases not matched to a gene. CDR3 amino acids: CASSRAGVEETQYF. Here the CDR3 DNA reads TGTGCCAGCAGCAGAGCGGGAGTGGAGGAGACCCAGTACTTC.

A few counts support this clonotype. The chain joins TRBV6-2 or TRBV6-3 to TRBJ2-1, with 8 bases matching TRBD2. This CDR3 is 13 amino acids long. Germline V gene sequence: CDR1 MNHEY, CDR2 SVGEGT. Trimming at V came to 7 bases and at J to 11 bases, leaving 10 bases not matched to a gene. As DNA, the CDR3 is TGTGCCAGCACCAACGTGGCGGGGGGTAAGCAGTTCTTC. Translation: CASTNVAGGKQFF.

This clonotype was seen at least ten times. The chain couples TRBV20-1 to TRBJ2-1; 11 bases agree with TRBD2. Trimming took 6 bases from V and 0 from J; bases not matched to a gene: 1. The CDR3 has 14 residues. CDR1 DFQATT and CDR2 SNEGSKA come from the germline V gene (reference sequence). The CDR3 loop is CSAGLAVSYNEQFF. As DNA, the CDR3 is TGCAGTGCGGGACTAGCGGTCTCCTACAATGAGCAGTTCTTC.

The table lists this clonotype with many counts. The chain is built from TRBV29-1 and TRBJ2-7, with 10 bases that match TRBD2. Germline lookup yields CDR1 SQVTM and CDR2 ANQGSEA. The J segment lost 4 bases and the V segment lost 7 bases, leaving 10 bases of the junction unmatched. The CDR3 is 14 residues long. The CDR3 DNA is TGCAGCGCCAGAGCGGGAGGGTTACGGTACGAGCAGTACTTC. This translates into CSARAGGLRYEQYF.

This clonotype showed up many times. This rearrangement joins TRBV4-2 to TRBJ1-4, with D possibly matching TRBD1 (6 bases). Germline CDR1 LGHNA, CDR2 YNFKEQ. This CDR3 region has 16 residues. Trimming stripped 4 bases from V and 8 bases from J, with 20 bases between. In DNA, the CDR3 is TGTGCCAGCAGCCGCTCCAACAGGGTACCCCGAGAAAAACTGTTTTTT. It translates to CASSRSNRVPREKLFF.

Regarding this clonotype: Just one base apart from a much larger clone, this may be a read error. The CDR3 region is CASSSGTLRGEQIF. The CDR3 DNA reads as TGCGCCAGCAGTTCCGGGACCTTGAGGGGTGAGCAGATCTTC. This chain connects TRBV5-1 to TRBJ2-1; D could derive from TRBD1 or TRBD2 (5 bases each). The CDR3 runs 14 residues. Germline V gene data show CDR1 as SGHRS and CDR2 as YFSETQ.

This clonotype came up many times. The chain couples TRBV20-1 to TRBJ1-1; a weak D match, TRBD1 (5 bases). The CDR3 is 12 amino acids. From germline, CDR1 is DFQATT and CDR2 SNEGSKA (reference sequence). CDR3 sequence reads: CRSRGTNTEAFF. The DNA of the CDR3 is TGCAGGTCACGGGGGACGAACACTGAAGCTTTCTTT.

The chain employs TRBV7-2 and TRBJ2-5, with D uncertain. V lost 1 base, J lost 5 bases, and 8 bases lay in between. Germline V CDR1 and CDR2: SGHTA, FQGNSA. This CDR3 has 13 amino acids. The CDR3 region is CASSLVFGETQYF. CDR3 nucleotide sequence: TGTGCCAGCAGCTTAGTTTTTGGCGAGACCCAGTACTTC.

This clonotype was recorded at least ten times. The chain is built from TRBV12-3 or TRBV12-4 and TRBJ2-1, with 8 bases aligning to TRBD1. The V gene end was trimmed by 8 bases and the J gene end by 5 bases; junction bases not matched to a gene: 11. The CDR3 spans 15 residues. In DNA, the CDR3 is TGTGCCAGCGGGAGGAGACAGGGGACCAACAATGAGCAGTTCTTC. Its protein is CASGRRQGTNNEQFF.

This clonotype appeared many times. This chain links TRBV27 with TRBJ1-5; D not resolved. CDR1 and CDR2 from the germline V gene are MNHEY and SMNVEV (reference sequence). The V end lost 4 bases, the J end lost 7 bases, and 11 bases lay between the germline ends. The CDR3 sequence is 13 residues long. The DNA of the CDR3 is TGTGCCAGCAGTTCGACAAGGGAGCAGCCCCAGCATTTT. This gives the protein CASSSTREQPQHF.

CDR3 in amino acids: CASSQAFTGAYEQYF. As DNA, the CDR3 is TGTGCCAGCAGCCAAGCGTTCACAGGGGCCTACGAGCAGTACTTC. This rearrangement joins TRBV14 to TRBJ2-7; TRBD1 agrees at 7 bases. The CDR3 sequence is 15 residues long. J gave up 2 bases and V 1 base, and 5 bases lay outside the gene matches. Germline values: CDR1 SGHDN, CDR2 FVKESK.

This clonotype was recorded at least ten times. The chain carries TRBV9 and TRBJ1-1; the D is unclear. The CDR3 consists of 14 residues. The V gene's germline CDR1 is SGDLS and CDR2 YYNGEE. Trimming pared 0 bases from V and 3 bases from J, leaving 9 bases between. The CDR3 DNA follows: TGTGCCAGCAGCGTAGGAGGGCATTACACTGAAGCTTTCTTT. Encoded protein: CASSVGGHYTEAFF.

This clonotype was picked up many times. The gene calls are TRBV20-1 and TRBJ2-5; 8 positions match TRBD2. The CDR3 runs 16 residues. Losses at the gene ends were 3 bases for V and 1 base for J; bases not matched to a gene: 10. Germline values: CDR1 DFQATT, CDR2 SNEGSKA (reference sequence). The CDR3 sequence is CSASRGERGTQETQYF. In DNA, the CDR3 is TGCAGTGCTAGCCGGGGAGAGCGGGGGACCCAAGAGACCCAGTACTTC.

V and J are TRBV5-1 and TRBJ2-5; TRBD2 matches at 14 bases. The V gene end was trimmed by 4 bases and the J gene end by 4 bases; junction bases not matched to a gene: 3. Germline CDR1 and CDR2: SGHRS and YFSETQ. This CDR3 contains 15 residues. The CDR3 DNA reads as TGCGCCAGCAGCGTGACTAGCGGGAGGGCAGAGACCCAGTACTTC. Its translation: CASSVTSGRAETQYF.

This clonotype came up a few times. The chain uses TRBV20-1 and TRBJ2-7, with 10 bases fitting TRBD2. V was pared by 5 bases and J by 3 bases, with 13 bases of the junction left unmatched. This CDR3 spans 16 amino acids. From germline, CDR1 is DFQATT and CDR2 SNEGSKA (reference sequence). The CDR3 loop reads CSARGASGSIDYEQYF. The CDR3 DNA sequence: TGCAGTGCTCGGGGGGCTAGCGGGAGTATAGACTACGAGCAGTACTTC.

This clonotype was seen ten or more times. J is TRBJ2-3 and V is TRBV7-9; TRBD2 might be the D (5 bases). V was trimmed by 5 bases and J by 4 bases, leaving 13 bases between them. This CDR3 is 14 amino acids long. The germline V gene encodes CDR1 SEHNR and CDR2 FQNEAQ (reference sequence). The DNA for the CDR3 is TGTGCCAGCAGCCAGATGGAGGAGGCAGATACGCAGTATTTT. It translates to CASSQMEEADTQYF.

This clonotype was found many times. The chain is built from TRBV12-3 or TRBV12-4 and TRBJ1-3; 9 nucleotides line up with TRBD1. J lost 4 bases, V lost 6 bases, and 4 bases had no gene match. This CDR3 is built from 14 residues. The CDR3 sequence: CASRGTGSGNTIYF. In DNA form, the CDR3 reads TGTGCCAGCAGGGGGACAGGGAGCGGAAACACCATATATTTT.

This clonotype occurred many times. V is TRBV5-1 and J is TRBJ1-2; D might be TRBD1 (5 bases). Germline CDR1 reads SGHRS; CDR2 reads YFSETQ. With 0 bases removed from V and 2 bases from J, the gap between germline ends came to 11 bases. The CDR3 consists of 15 residues. CDR3 region: CASSLVAGQNYGYTF. CDR3 nucleotide sequence: TGCGCCAGCAGCTTGGTAGCAGGGCAAAACTATGGCTACACCTTC.

In its sample, this clonotype was seen many times. This sequence joins TRBV15 and TRBJ2-2; D gene unclear. Per the germline V gene, CDR1 is LNHNV and CDR2 is YYDKDF (reference sequence). The CDR3 length is 13 residues. Between the trimmed V and J ends, which lost 1 base and 5 bases, there was a span of 5 bases. The chain's CDR3 is CATSRVYTGELFF. The DNA of the CDR3 is TGTGCCACCAGCAGAGTTTATACCGGGGAGCTGTTTTTT. The variable domain in full, completed from reference TRBV15 and TRBJ2-2, reads DAMVIQNPRYQVTQFGKPVTLSCSQTLNHNVMYWYQQKSSQAPKLLFHYYDKDFNNEADTPDNFQSRRPNTSFCFLDIRSPGLGDTAMYLCATSRVYTGELFFGEGSRLTVL.

Many counts were recorded for this clonotype. This chain uses TRBV20-1 with TRBJ2-5; the D is unclear. Trimming pared 5 bases from V and 2 bases from J, leaving 12 bases between. In germline, CDR1 is DFQATT, CDR2 SNEGSKA (reference sequence). This CDR3 comprises 13 residues. The CDR3 here is CSASTALQETQYF. Here the CDR3 DNA reads TGCAGTGCTTCCACAGCTTTACAAGAGACCCAGTACTTC.

This clonotype was counted many times. The rearrangement uses TRBV5-5 and TRBJ1-2, with 10 bases that match TRBD1. CDR3 size: 12 residues. Germline CDR1 is SGHKS and CDR2 is YYEKEE (reference sequence). Losses at the gene ends were 6 bases for V and 6 bases for J; bases not matched to a gene: 2. Written as DNA, the CDR3 is TGTGCCAGCATGGACAGGGGGGATGGCTACACCTTC. Protein: CASMDRGDGYTF. Complete variable domain (other parts from reference TRBV5-5 and TRBJ1-2): DAGVTQSPTHLIKTRGQQVTLRCSPISGHKSVSWYQQVLGQGPQFIFQYYEKEERGRGNFPDRFSARQFPNYSSELNVNALLLGDSALYLCASMDRGDGYTFGSGTRLTVV.

This clonotype was seen many times. The J gene is TRBJ1-1, the V gene TRBV6-1; D unresolved. Germline V gene lookup returns CDR1 MNHNS and CDR2 SASEGT. There are 15 residues in the CDR3. V was pared by 6 bases and J by 3 bases, with 17 bases between. The CDR3 loop is CASSPGISRDTEAFF. CDR3 bases: TGTGCCAGCAGCCCCGGGATCTCAAGGGACACTGAAGCTTTCTTT.

This clonotype was detected many times. The chain uses TRBV5-6 and TRBJ1-1; no definite D call. Germline CDR1 SGHDT, CDR2 YYEEEE. V was pared by 5 bases and J by 3 bases, with 11 bases between. The CDR3 has 13 residues. CDR3 DNA: TGTGCCAGCAGTTTTGTCTGGGACACTGAAGCTTTCTTT. This gives the protein CASSFVWDTEAFF. Using reference TRBV5-6 and TRBJ1-1 for the parts outside the CDR3, the full variable domain is DAGVTQSPTHLIKTRGQQVTLRCSPKSGHDTVSWYQQALGQGPQFIFQYYEEEERQRGNFPDRFSGHQFPNYSSELNVNALLLGDSALYLCASSFVWDTEAFFGQGTRLTVV.

This clonotype has a count of ten or more. V is TRBV20-1 and J is TRBJ1-2; no reliable D call. CDR3 length: 15 residues. The V end was cut by 1 base, the J end by 3 bases, with 15 bases between. Germline values: CDR1 DFQATT, CDR2 SNEGSKA (reference sequence). CDR3 sequence reads: CSARGILHWDYGYTF. CDR3 sequence (DNA): TGCAGTGCTAGAGGAATCCTCCACTGGGACTATGGCTACACCTTC.

This clonotype was counted many times. This rearrangement joins TRBV6-1 to TRBJ2-7; 7 bases map to TRBD1. CDR1 and CDR2 (germline): MNHNS, SASEGT. Unmatched junction bases numbered 9, after V lost 6 bases and J lost 4 bases. The CDR3 is made up of 14 amino acids. For the CDR3, the DNA is TGTGCCAGCAGGCCACAGGGGAAGGAGTACGAGCAGTACTTC. Protein sequence: CASRPQGKEYEQYF.

Many counts were recorded for this clonotype. The rearrangement joins TRBV7-2 to TRBJ2-5; D is undetermined. Trimming removed 2 bases at V and 5 bases at J, with 15 bases between. The length of the CDR3 is 15 residues. Germline assignment: CDR1 SGHTA and CDR2 FQGNSA. CDR3 nucleotides: TGTGCCAGCAGCTTAATCTCGGGTCGTGGGGAGACCCAGTACTTC. Its protein product is CASSLISGRGETQYF.